Each of the 3 T cell receptor beta chains below was sequenced from the same sample in a study of blood T cell repertoires in COVID-19. Clones were sequenced by immunoSEQ multiplex PCR, and TCRdb holds only the in-frame ones, with some missing. Among 35,000 to 45,000 clones listed, approximately 80% were seen once. The sample taken for sequencing was peripheral blood. These receptors came from a man in his 70s with acute or convalescent COVID-19.

The chain uses TRBV4-1 and TRBJ1-1; D gene uncertain. Germline V gene sequence: CDR1 MGHRA, CDR2 YSYEKL. Between the trimmed V and J ends, which lost 0 bases and 3 bases, there was a span of 8 bases. The CDR3 covers 14 residues. DNA of the CDR3: TGCGCCAGCAGCCAAGAGGCGGGTTACACTGAAGCTTTCTTT. Translation: CASSQEAGYTEAFF.

The rearrangement uses TRBV7-9 and TRBJ2-5; D is unclear. Germline loops: CDR1 SEHNR, CDR2 FQNEAQ (reference sequence). The CDR3 runs to 11 residues. Trimming took 3 bases from V and 3 from J, leaving 2 bases between them. CDR3 in amino acids: CASSFKETQYF. In DNA form, the CDR3 reads TGTGCCAGCAGCTTCAAAGAGACCCAGTACTTC.

The J gene is TRBJ2-3, the V gene TRBV4-1; TRBD2 aligns across 8 bases. Germline lookup yields CDR1 MGHRA and CDR2 YSYEKL. CDR3 size: 15 residues. The trim removed 3 bases at V and 6 bases at J, leaving 8 bases unmatched. The CDR3 protein is CASSQYGTRSDTQYF. CDR3 nucleotide sequence: TGCGCCAGCAGCCAGTACGGGACTAGAAGTGATACGCAGTATTTT.